The 16 T cell receptor beta chains given below trace back to one sample, sequenced in a study of blood T cell repertoires in COVID-19. Profiling relied on immunoSEQ multiplex PCR, and the TCRdb table lists in-frame clones only, not all of them. The sample yields about 180,000 clones, roughly nine tenths seen once. Input material: peripheral blood. The origin of the receptors is a man aged 65-85 years with active or convalescent COVID-19.

The J gene is TRBJ2-7, the V gene TRBV5-1, with D perhaps TRBD1 (8 bases). V was trimmed by 0 bases and J by 3 bases, leaving 16 bases between them. There are 16 residues in the CDR3. CDR1 is SGHRS and CDR2 is YFSETQ in the germline V gene. The CDR3, as DNA: TGCGCCAGCAGCTTGGACGGGGGAGGGACAGGCTACGAGCAGTACTTC. Translation gives CASSLDGGGTGYEQYF.

V is TRBV19 and J is TRBJ1-5; 8 bases agree with TRBD1. Germline-derived CDR1 and CDR2 are LNHDA and SQIVND (reference sequence). V shed 9 bases and J 0 bases; nucleotides not matched to a gene: 7. The CDR3 consists of 15 residues. CDR3 nucleotides: TGTGCCAGCCTCAGGACAGGGTTTAGCAATCAGCCCCAGCATTTT. Amino acid sequence: CASLRTGFSNQPQHF.

The chain uses TRBV9 and TRBJ1-2, with D unclear. This CDR3 contains 13 residues. The V end lost 3 bases, the J end lost 0 bases, and 6 bases lay between the germline ends. Germline CDR1 SGDLS, CDR2 YYNGEE. The CDR3 bases are TGTGCCAGCAGCGCCTATCCTAACTATGGCTACACCTTC. Translating gives CASSAYPNYGYTF.

DNA for the CDR3: TGTGCCAGCAGACTAAATACCGGGGAGCTGTTTTTT. Translated, it gives CASRLNTGELFF. The V call is TRBV28, the J call TRBJ2-2; unclear D gene. Germline loops: CDR1 MDHEN, CDR2 SYDVKM. V lost 6 bases, J lost 5 bases, and 7 bases lay in between. This CDR3 comprises 12 residues.

V gene TRBV5-1 combines with J gene TRBJ2-5, with 13 bases identical to TRBD2. The J segment lost 1 base and the V segment lost 4 bases, leaving 7 bases of the junction unmatched. The CDR3 extends over 17 amino acids. From germline, CDR1 is SGHRS and CDR2 YFSETQ. CDR3 nucleotides: TGCGCCAGCAGCACCATAGGACTAGCGGGGGCCCAAGAGACCCAGTACTTC. Protein: CASSTIGLAGAQETQYF.

This clone appeared many times. Other DNA sequences in this specimen translate into the identical CDR3. The genes are TRBV5-1 and TRBJ2-3; possibly TRBD2 for D (6 bases). Trimming cost V 4 bases and J 1 base, with 13 bases left between them. CDR1 is SGHRS and CDR2 is YFSETQ in the germline V gene. The CDR3 runs 15 residues. The CDR3, as DNA: TGCGCCAGCAGCCTTGACCCGGGGGGCACAGATACGCAGTATTTT. It specifies CASSLDPGGTDTQYF.

The rearrangement joins TRBV19 to TRBJ2-6; possible D gene TRBD1, 6 bases. Germline CDR1 is LNHDA and CDR2 is SQIVND (reference sequence). The CDR3 runs to 18 residues. Trimming removed 3 bases at V and 0 bases at J, with 15 bases between. The CDR3 loop is CASSMGWGQHSGANVLTF. The CDR3 DNA is TGTGCCAGTAGTATGGGGTGGGGGCAACACTCTGGGGCCAACGTCCTGACTTTC.

The V call is TRBV29-1, the J call TRBJ2-1; possibly TRBD1 for D (7 bases). Trimming took off 6 bases at V and 4 bases at J, with 16 bases between the two ends. Germline lookup yields CDR1 SQVTM and CDR2 ANQGSEA. CDR3 length equals 14 residues. The CDR3 region has the DNA TGCAGCGTCGGGAGAGGGGGCCCTTACAATGAGCAGTTCTTC. Translation: CSVGRGGPYNEQFF.

The chain is built from TRBV5-1 and TRBJ1-1, with TRBD1 as a possible D gene (5 bases). V was trimmed by 1 base and J by 1 base, leaving 17 bases between them. Per germline, CDR1 SGHRS and CDR2 YFSETQ. The CDR3 has 17 amino acids. Here the CDR3 reads CASSLFGLGQENTEAFF. The CDR3 DNA sequence: TGCGCCAGCAGCTTGTTCGGTCTGGGGCAGGAGAACACTGAAGCTTTCTTT.

The genes are TRBV4-1 and TRBJ2-2; 10 bases align to TRBD1. Per germline, CDR1 MGHRA and CDR2 YSYEKL. The CDR3 is made up of 17 amino acids. V shed 2 bases and J 4 bases; nucleotides not matched to a gene: 7. CDR3 bases: TGCGCCAGCAGCCAAACCCGGGACAGGGGAATCACCGGGGAGCTGTTTTTT. It specifies CASSQTRDRGITGELFF.

The rearrangement links TRBV3-1 (or the pseudogene TRBV3-2) to TRBJ1-3; D not certain. The CDR3 runs to 14 residues. Trimming left V 2 bases short and J 3 bases short, with 8 bases between. The germline gives CDR1 LGHDT, CDR2 YNNKEL (reference sequence). The DNA for the CDR3 is TGTGCCAGCAGCCAACAGCACAGTGGAAACACCATATATTTT. It translates to CASSQQHSGNTIYF.

The rearrangement joins TRBV7-8 to TRBJ2-5; D may be TRBD1 (6 bases). CDR1 SGHVS and CDR2 FQNEAQ come from the germline V gene. The V and J ends lost 1 base and 8 bases respectively, with 20 bases between them. This CDR3 comprises 16 residues. CDR3 sequence: CASSLVGQGPQETQYF. The CDR3 DNA reads as TGTGCCAGCAGCTTAGTGGGGCAGGGGCCCCAGGAAACCCAGTACTTC.

This chain links TRBV19 with TRBJ2-1, with 9 bases matching TRBD2. The CDR3 length is 15 residues. V lost 2 bases and J lost 8; bases outside the gene matches: 7. Germline V CDR1 and CDR2: LNHDA, SQIVND (reference sequence). CDR3 nucleotides: TGTGCCAGTAGTATACTAGCGGGATATGTGGATGAGCAGTTCTTC. Amino acids: CASSILAGYVDEQFF.

The chain is built from TRBV7-2 and TRBJ2-3; 9 bases are a match to TRBD2. Germline CDR1 and CDR2: SGHTA and FQGNSA. This CDR3 has 15 amino acids. V trimming: 4 bases; J trimming: 5 bases; junction bases outside the gene matches: 7. CDR3 sequence: CASSYGTSPGDTQYF. The CDR3 region has the DNA TGTGCCAGCAGCTACGGGACTAGCCCAGGAGATACGCAGTATTTT.

This sequence joins TRBV30 and TRBJ1-3; D might be TRBD1 (6 bases). This CDR3 comprises 12 residues. With 3 bases removed from V and 6 bases from J, the gap between germline ends came to 9 bases. Germline V lookup: CDR1 GTSNPN, CDR2 SVGIG (reference sequence). The CDR3 is CAWSDRQNTIYF. The DNA of the CDR3 is TGTGCCTGGAGCGACAGGCAAAACACCATATATTTT.

This rearrangement joins TRBV28 to TRBJ2-5; tentatively, D is TRBD1 (6 bases). Looked up from germline, CDR1 is MDHEN and CDR2 is SYDVKM. CDR3 length: 12 amino acids. Trimming cost V 6 bases and J 4 bases, with 9 bases left between them. CDR3 bases: TGTGCCAGCAGCTTACAGGGAGAGACCCAGTACTTC. Its translation: CASSLQGETQYF.